Below are 2 T cell receptor beta chains sequenced from a single sample in a study of blood T cell repertoires in COVID-19. Assay: immunoSEQ multiplex PCR; the TCRdb copy retains only in-frame clones and omits some. The repertoire includes about 250,000 clones, around 82% of them detected once, and 0.87% sits in the top ten. The sample was peripheral blood. The receptor source for this set is a human donor with COVID-19, enrolled during active disease. The donor label of this sample is uncertain.

The chain carries TRBV7-2 and TRBJ2-7; 9 nucleotides match TRBD2. Germline V gives CDR1 SGHTA, CDR2 FQGNSA. Germline trimming cut 4 bases from V and 4 bases from J; bases unmatched to any gene: 11. The CDR3 consists of 16 residues. CDR3 sequence: CASSSGRGGLGYEQYF. The CDR3 DNA reads TGTGCCAGCAGCTCCGGGCGGGGGGGACTAGGGTACGAGCAGTACTTC.

The rearrangement joins TRBV18 to TRBJ1-1; D unresolved. The CDR3 has 14 residues. Trimming shortened V by 3 bases and J by 2 bases, and 10 bases separated the two germline ends. Germline assignment: CDR1 KGHSH and CDR2 LQKENI. The CDR3 coding sequence is TGTGCCAGCTCACCGAACAGACAAAACACTGAAGCTTTCTTT. As protein: CASSPNRQNTEAFF. The whole variable domain, remainder taken from reference TRBV18 and TRBJ1-1, is NAGVMQNPRHLVRRRGQEARLRCSPMKGHSHVYWYRQLPEEGLKFMVYLQKENIIDESGMPKERFSAEFPKEGPSILRIQQVVRGDSAAYFCASSPNRQNTEAFFGQGTRLTVV.